A selection of T cell receptor beta chains follows, all from one sample in a study of cytomegalovirus exposure and HLA in healthy donors. Sequenced by immunoSEQ multiplex PCR; TCRdb stores in-frame clones only, minus some. Among more than 100,000 clones listed, 66% were seen once. The specimen sequenced was PBMCs. These receptors were obtained from a man aged 18 to 29 in good health and CMV-seronegative. The CDR3 runs from the conserved cysteine through the conserved F or W. The order of the fields is J gene, D gene, V gene, clone size, CDR3 protein, CDR3 DNA. The D gene is left open where the match is weak. Expanded clones are given a class, and other clones once, few, many or no size at all.

J: TRBJ2-7; D: NA; V: TRBV19; size: NA; CDR3: CASSIGGGEQYF; DNA: TGTGCCAGTAGTATCGGGGGAGGAGAGCAGTACTTC
J: TRBJ1-1; D: NA; V: TRBV6-5; size: NA; CDR3: CASRPPRAMNTEAFF; DNA: TGTGCCAGCAGGCCCCCGAGGGCCATGAACACTGAAGCTTTCTTT
J: TRBJ1-4; D: NA; V: TRBV28; size: NA; CDR3: CASAPGGFFDEKLFF; DNA: TGTGCCAGCGCCCCCGGGGGGTTCTTTGATGAAAAACTGTTTTTT
J: TRBJ2-7; D: TRBD1; V: TRBV5-1; size: NA; CDR3: CASSLGQGSYEQYF; DNA: TGCGCCAGCAGCTTGGGACAGGGGTCCTACGAGCAGTACTTC
J: TRBJ1-5; D: NA; V: TRBV6-1; size: NA; CDR3: CASSEVGLRNQPQHF; DNA: TGTGCCAGCAGTGAAGTGGGACTGAGAAATCAGCCCCAGCATTTT
J: TRBJ2-3; D: TRBD1; V: TRBV6-1; size: NA; CDR3: CASSGDRVADTQYF; DNA: TGTGCCAGCAGTGGGGACAGGGTAGCAGATACGCAGTATTTT
J: TRBJ2-1; D: NA; V: TRBV7-2; size: NA; CDR3: CASSRQSVWTEAHEQFF; DNA: TGTGCCAGCAGCCGCCAGTCCGTTTGGACAGAGGCCCATGAGCAGTTCTTC
J: TRBJ1-5; D: TRBD1; V: TRBV7-2; size: few; CDR3: CASSSGQGDQPQHF; DNA: TGTGCCAGCAGCTCCGGGCAGGGGGATCAGCCCCAGCATTTT
J: TRBJ2-7; D: NA; V: TRBV5-1; size: NA; CDR3: CASSLVGEGVGEQYF; DNA: TGCGCCAGCAGCCTGGTGGGGGAGGGGGTCGGCGAGCAGTACTTC
J: TRBJ2-1; D: TRBD2; V: TRBV5-4; size: few; CDR3: CASSFRGSTYNEQFF; DNA: TGTGCCAGCAGCTTTCGCGGGAGTACCTACAATGAGCAGTTCTTC
J: TRBJ2-5; D: NA; V: TRBV6-1; size: NA; CDR3: CASISQGRGETQYF; DNA: TGTGCCAGCATATCTCAGGGGCGTGGGGAGACCCAGTACTTC
J: TRBJ1-2; D: NA; V: TRBV6-6; size: NA; CDR3: CASSYADGYTF; DNA: TGTGCCAGCAGTTACGCGGATGGCTACACCTTC
J: TRBJ2-7; D: TRBD1; V: TRBV15; size: once; CDR3: CATSRELPQRRQGAGPPYEQYF; DNA: TGTGCCACCAGCAGAGAGCTTCCTCAAAGGAGACAGGGGGCCGGGCCCCCCTACGAGCAGTACTTC
J: TRBJ2-1; D: NA; V: TRBV9; size: NA; CDR3: CASSGGRVRNEQFF; DNA: TGTGCCAGCAGCGGTGGGCGTGTTAGGAATGAGCAGTTCTTC
J: TRBJ2-3; D: TRBD1; V: TRBV28; size: few; CDR3: CASRPTNLRGQMPGTDTQYF; DNA: TGTGCCAGCAGACCCACCAACCTCCGGGGACAGATGCCCGGCACAGATACGCAGTATTTT
J: TRBJ2-7; D: NA; V: TRBV7-9; size: NA; CDR3: CASSLEGQVSSYEQYF; DNA: TGTGCCAGCAGCTTAGAGGGGCAGGTCAGCTCCTACGAGCAGTACTTC
J: TRBJ2-7; D: TRBD2; V: TRBV5-6; size: NA; CDR3: CASSFIPSGGSYEQYF; DNA: TGTGCCAGCAGCTTTATCCCTAGCGGTGGATCCTACGAGCAGTACTTC
J: TRBJ2-7; D: TRBD1; V: TRBV27; size: NA; CDR3: CASSPRQGPYEQYF; DNA: TGTGCCAGCAGTCCCCGACAGGGACCCTACGAGCAGTACTTC
J: TRBJ2-3; D: TRBD1; V: TRBV7-9; size: NA; CDR3: CASKIPGQDLFSSTDTQYF; DNA: TGTGCCAGCAAGATACCGGGACAGGACTTGTTTTCTAGCACAGATACGCAGTATTTT
J: TRBJ1-2; D: NA; V: TRBV19; size: NA; CDR3: CARSGAVGGPGYGYTF; DNA: TGTGCCCGTTCAGGTGCAGTGGGAGGGCCAGGCTATGGCTACACCTTC
J: TRBJ2-1; D: TRBD2; V: TRBV5-1; size: NA; CDR3: CASSLVGLAGTNEQFF; DNA: TGCGCCAGCAGCCTAGTCGGACTAGCGGGGACCAATGAGCAGTTCTTC
J: TRBJ2-5; D: NA; V: TRBV5-1; size: NA; CDR3: CASRGAGETQYF; DNA: TGCGCCAGCAGGGGAGCGGGTGAGACCCAGTACTTC
J: TRBJ2-1; D: NA; V: TRBV13; size: NA; CDR3: CASSLGVPSYNEQFF; DNA: TGTGCCAGCAGCCTGGGAGTCCCCTCCTACAATGAGCAGTTCTTC
J: TRBJ1-1; D: TRBD1; V: TRBV9; size: NA; CDR3: CASSEATGIGTEAFF; DNA: TGTGCCAGCAGCGAAGCGACAGGGATTGGAACTGAAGCTTTCTTT
J: TRBJ1-2; D: NA; V: TRBV19; size: few; CDR3: CASQNDYGYPF; DNA: TGTGCCAGCCAGAACGACTATGGCTACCCCTTC
J: TRBJ1-3; D: TRBD1; V: TRBV14; size: once; CDR3: CASSGDRSGNTIYF; DNA: TGTGCCAGCAGCGGGGACAGATCTGGAAACACCATATATTTT
J: TRBJ2-5; D: NA; V: TRBV11-2; size: once; CDR3: CASSFGVKETQYF; DNA: TGTGCCAGCAGCTTTGGAGTGAAAGAGACCCAGTACTTC
J: TRBJ2-5; D: NA; V: TRBV29-1; size: NA; CDR3: CSASTRLMQTQYF; DNA: TGCAGCGCCTCGACTAGACTGATGCAGACCCAGTACTTC
J: TRBJ2-7; D: TRBD2; V: TRBV19; size: NA; CDR3: CASSMGLAEVYEQYF; DNA: TGTGCCAGTAGTATGGGACTAGCGGAGGTCTACGAGCAGTACTTC
J: TRBJ2-7; D: TRBD2; V: TRBV7-9; size: NA; CDR3: CSSSSYRWTSGRDVGEQYF; DNA: TGTTCCAGCAGCTCCTACAGATGGACTAGCGGGAGGGACGTGGGCGAGCAGTACTTC
J: TRBJ1-1; D: TRBD1; V: TRBV6-5; size: few; CDR3: CASSRTGHTEAFF; DNA: TGTGCCAGCAGCAGGACAGGGCATACTGAAGCTTTCTTT
J: TRBJ2-6; D: NA; V: TRBV11-2; size: NA; CDR3: CASSLHRGKYGANVLTF; DNA: TGTGCCAGCAGCTTACACCGGGGGAAGTATGGGGCCAACGTCCTGACTTTC
J: TRBJ2-2; D: TRBD1; V: TRBV6-6; size: NA; CDR3: CASSTTGGAAGELFF; DNA: TGTGCCAGCAGCACAACAGGGGGAGCGGCCGGGGAGCTGTTTTTT
J: TRBJ2-5; D: NA; V: TRBV19; size: NA; CDR3: CASSMGGRETQYF; DNA: TGTGCCAGTAGTATGGGGGGAAGGGAGACCCAGTACTTC
J: TRBJ1-4; D: NA; V: TRBV4-2; size: NA; CDR3: CASSQVMVARGEKLFF; DNA: TGTGCCAGCAGCCAAGTTATGGTCGCCCGGGGTGAAAAACTGTTTTTT
J: TRBJ1-1; D: NA; V: TRBV5-1; size: NA; CDR3: CASSKSRDMNTEAFF; DNA: TGCGCCAGCAGCAAAAGCAGGGACATGAACACTGAAGCTTTCTTT
J: TRBJ2-7; D: NA; V: TRBV6-5; size: NA; CDR3: CASSQSHEQYF; DNA: TGTGCCAGCAGCCAAAGCCACGAGCAGTACTTC
J: TRBJ2-1; D: TRBD2; V: TRBV29-1; size: NA; CDR3: CSVDSGGSYNEQFF; DNA: TGCAGCGTTGACAGCGGGGGGTCGTACAATGAGCAGTTCTTC
J: TRBJ2-3; D: TRBD2; V: TRBV19; size: NA; CDR3: CASSTPSGGATDTQYF; DNA: TGTGCCAGTAGTACCCCTAGCGGGGGGGCCACAGATACGCAGTATTTT
J: TRBJ2-7; D: TRBD2; V: TRBV9; size: NA; CDR3: CASSVGTSRGIYEQYF; DNA: TGTGCCAGCAGCGTTGGGACTAGCCGGGGGATCTACGAGCAGTACTTC
J: TRBJ2-3; D: TRBD2; V: TRBV11-2; size: NA; CDR3: CASSLASGTYVDTQYF; DNA: TGTGCCAGCAGCTTAGCTAGCGGGACCTACGTTGATACGCAGTATTTT
J: TRBJ1-1; D: NA; V: TRBV10-3; size: few; CDR3: CAIMERGGTEAFF; DNA: TGTGCCATCATGGAGCGCGGAGGTACTGAAGCTTTCTTT
J: TRBJ2-1; D: TRBD2; V: TRBV5-1; size: NA; CDR3: CASSNALLAGGPDNEQFF; DNA: TGCGCCAGCAGCAACGCCCTACTAGCGGGGGGGCCAGACAATGAGCAGTTCTTC
J: TRBJ2-3; D: TRBD1; V: TRBV6-1; size: few; CDR3: CASETGGDWDTQYF; DNA: TGTGCCAGCGAAACAGGGGGCGACTGGGATACGCAGTATTTT
J: TRBJ1-1; D: NA; V: TRBV6-6; size: NA; CDR3: CASSYLYNTEAFF; DNA: TGTGCCAGCAGTTATCTCTATAACACTGAAGCTTTCTTT
J: TRBJ2-3; D: TRBD2; V: TRBV7-2; size: NA; CDR3: CASSIGGSTDTQYF; DNA: TGTGCCAGCAGCATCGGGGGGAGCACAGATACGCAGTATTTT
J: TRBJ2-1; D: TRBD2; V: TRBV9; size: NA; CDR3: CASSIGLGAYNEQFF; DNA: TGTGCCAGCAGCATAGGACTAGGGGCCTACAATGAGCAGTTCTTC
J: TRBJ2-7; D: TRBD2; V: TRBV15; size: NA; CDR3: CATSEGLPSSYEQYF; DNA: TGTGCCACCAGCGAGGGACTACCCTCCTCCTACGAGCAGTACTTC
J: TRBJ2-3; D: TRBD2; V: TRBV5-4; size: NA; CDR3: CASSLGGRVGTDTQYF; DNA: TGTGCCAGCAGCTTAGGCGGGAGGGTCGGCACAGATACGCAGTATTTT
J: TRBJ1-1; D: TRBD1; V: TRBV7-8; size: once; CDR3: CASSFQTGVGEAFF; DNA: TGTGCCAGCAGCTTTCAGACAGGGGTGGGTGAAGCTTTCTTT